The 14 T cell receptor beta chains presented below share a single source sample, sequenced in a study of cytomegalovirus exposure and HLA in healthy donors. Vbeta (60) and Jbeta (13) primers were used in the PCR. Libraries were prepared by immunoSEQ multiplex PCR; TCRdb keeps only in-frame clonotypes and omits some of them. Among approximately 160,000 clones listed, around 77% were seen once. Sequencing used PBMCs. All receptors derive from a woman in her thirties in good health and CMV-seronegative.

The gene calls are TRBV11-3 and TRBJ2-7; 7 bases agree with TRBD2. Germline V CDR1 and CDR2: SGHNT, YENEEA. J lost 3 bases, V lost 4 bases, and 9 bases had no gene match. The CDR3 spans 15 residues. The CDR3 bases are TGTGCCAGCAGCTCGCGTACCGGGGAGGGCTACGAGCAGTACTTC. This encodes CASSSRTGEGYEQYF.

The rearrangement joins TRBV7-2 to TRBJ2-1; 12 bases are shared with TRBD2. Germline assignment: CDR1 SGHTA and CDR2 FQGNSA. Trimming removed 1 base from V and 0 bases from J; junction bases left unmatched: 4. This CDR3 has 18 amino acids. DNA for the CDR3: TGTGCCAGCAGCTTAGTGGGACTAGCGGGCGACTCCTACAATGAGCAGTTCTTC. This sequence encodes CASSLVGLAGDSYNEQFF.

The chain carries TRBV11-2 and TRBJ2-1; 8 nucleotides align to TRBD1. This CDR3 comprises 15 residues. Looked up from germline, CDR1 is SGHAT and CDR2 is FQNNGV. After removal of 3 bases from V and 3 bases from J, the junction contained 4 bases not matched to a gene. The DNA of the CDR3 is TGTGCCAGCAGCTTCTATGGACAGGGCTACAATGAGCAGTTCTTC. Translation: CASSFYGQGYNEQFF.

V usage is TRBV9 and J usage is TRBJ2-1; TRBD2 matches at 9 bases. The V segment lost 3 bases and the J segment 6 bases; nucleotides outside the gene matches: 7. The germline gives CDR1 SGDLS, CDR2 YYNGEE. The CDR3 totals 15 residues. CDR3 in amino acids: CASSDLASGANEQFF. The CDR3 DNA reads TGTGCCAGCAGCGACTTGGCTAGCGGGGCCAATGAGCAGTTCTTC. The entire variable domain, with the rest obtained from reference TRBV9 and TRBJ2-1, is as follows: DSGVTQTPKHLITATGQRVTLRCSPRSGDLSVYWYQQSLDQGLQFLIQYYNGEERAKGNILERFSAQQFPDLHSELNLSSLELGDSALYFCASSDLASGANEQFFGPGTRLTVL.

The chain joins TRBV19 to TRBJ1-5, with D maybe TRBD1 (5 bases). With 6 bases removed from V and 0 bases from J, the gap between germline ends came to 12 bases. The length of the CDR3 is 15 residues. Germline lookup yields CDR1 LNHDA and CDR2 SQIVND (reference sequence). Here the CDR3 DNA reads TGTGCCAGTAGGTGGGACTCGTATAGCAATCAGCCCCAGCATTTT. Translating gives CASRWDSYSNQPQHF. The full variable domain, its missing parts supplied by reference TRBV19 and TRBJ1-5, is DGGITQSPKYLFRKEGQNVTLSCEQNLNHDAMYWYRQDPGQGLRLIYYSQIVNDFQKGDIAEGYSVSREKKESFPLTVTSAQKNPTAFYLCASRWDSYSNQPQHFGDGTRLSIL.

This clone was seen only a few times. The rearrangement joins TRBV29-1 to TRBJ1-3; D is perhaps TRBD1 (5 bases). The CDR3 contains 15 residues. Looked up from germline, CDR1 is SQVTM and CDR2 is ANQGSEA. With 8 bases removed from V and 1 base from J, the gap between germline ends came to 18 bases. This CDR3 is CSSEEGTISGNTIYF. The CDR3 DNA is TGCAGCTCCGAGGAGGGGACTATATCTGGAAACACCATATATTTT.

In its sample, this clone was seen a few times. The V gene is TRBV19, the J gene TRBJ1-1; TRBD1 matches at 10 bases. J was trimmed by 11 bases and V by 5 bases; bases with no gene match: 8. Germline assignment: CDR1 LNHDA and CDR2 SQIVND (reference sequence). The CDR3 has 13 residues. The CDR3 DNA follows: TGTGCCAGTAGTCCCAAGACAGGGGGCGAGGCTTTCTTT. Translation: CASSPKTGGEAFF.

This clone turned up a few times. V gene TRBV28 combines with J gene TRBJ2-7; 7 nucleotides line up with TRBD2. CDR3 size: 14 residues. CDR1 and CDR2 (germline): MDHEN, SYDVKM. V dropped 5 bases and J dropped 2; count of bases not matched to a gene: 6. The CDR3 is CASSPPGLAYEQYF. The DNA for the CDR3 is TGTGCCAGCAGTCCTCCCGGACTAGCCTACGAGCAGTACTTC.

The chain is built from TRBV9 and TRBJ2-1; TRBD2 matches 7 bases. The CDR3 sequence is 16 residues long. Germline lookup yields CDR1 SGDLS and CDR2 YYNGEE. After removal of 3 bases from V and 2 bases from J, the junction contained 8 bases not matched to a gene. The CDR3 protein is CASSDTGGGTYNEQFF. CDR3 nucleotides: TGTGCCAGCAGCGACACTGGCGGGGGAACCTACAATGAGCAGTTCTTC.

This clone appeared a few times. The chain has TRBV27 and TRBJ2-3; TRBD2 agrees at 7 bases. The CDR3 is made up of 14 amino acids. Trimming at V came to 4 bases and at J to 6 bases, leaving 7 bases not matched to a gene. Germline loops: CDR1 MNHEY, CDR2 SMNVEV (reference sequence). CDR3: CASSWGEGLDTQYF. The CDR3, as DNA: TGTGCCAGCAGTTGGGGGGAGGGATTGGATACGCAGTATTTT.

The sample holds a few counts of this clone. This rearrangement joins TRBV6-4 to TRBJ1-4, with 12 bases lining up with TRBD1. Per germline, CDR1 MRHNA and CDR2 SNTAGT. The J segment lost 8 bases and the V segment lost 7 bases, leaving 8 bases of the junction unmatched. The length of the CDR3 is 15 residues. CDR3 protein: CASNLGTGGMEKLFF. In nucleotides, the CDR3 is TGTGCCAGCAATCTTGGGACAGGGGGCATGGAAAAACTGTTTTTT.

The sample holds a few counts of this clone. The chain's CDR3 is CASSVRLAGVPNEQFF. CDR3 nucleotides: TGTGCCAGCAGCGTACGACTAGCGGGAGTCCCCAATGAGCAGTTCTTC. The chain combines TRBV9 with TRBJ2-1; the match to TRBD2 covers 12 bases. The germline CDR1 and CDR2 sequences are SGDLS and YYNGEE. This CDR3 has 16 amino acids. Trimming took 1 base from V and 6 from J; bases not matched to a gene: 5.

The J gene is TRBJ1-2, the V gene TRBV7-2, with 8 positions matching TRBD1. Trimming at V came to 3 bases and at J to 10 bases, leaving 4 bases not matched to a gene. This CDR3 is 12 amino acids long. The germline V gene encodes CDR1 SGHTA and CDR2 FQGNSA. The CDR3 spells CASSFRQGNYTF. DNA for the CDR3: TGTGCCAGCAGCTTCAGACAGGGGAACTACACCTTC. The full variable domain, its missing parts supplied by reference TRBV7-2 and TRBJ1-2, is GAGVSQSPSNKVTEKGKDVELRCDPISGHTALYWYRQSLGQGLEFLIYFQGNSAPDKSGLPSDRFSAERTGGSVSTLTIQRTQQEDSAVYLCASSFRQGNYTFGSGTRLTVV.

This chain connects TRBV14 to TRBJ1-2; D unresolved. Germline V CDR1 and CDR2: SGHDN, FVKESK. V was clipped by 0 bases and J by 4 bases, with 6 bases between them. This CDR3 contains 13 residues. CDR3 sequence (DNA): TGTGCCAGCAGCCAAGATTTAGCCTATGGCTACACCTTC. Translated, it gives CASSQDLAYGYTF. The entire variable domain, with the rest obtained from reference TRBV14 and TRBJ1-2, is as follows: EAGVTQFPSHSVIEKGQTVTLRCDPISGHDNLYWYRRVMGKEIKFLLHFVKESKQDESGMPNNRFLAERTGGTYSTLKVQPAELEDSGVYFCASSQDLAYGYTFGSGTRLTVV.